This T cell receptor beta chain was sequenced during a study of monozygotic twins with inflammatory bowel disease (dated by TCRdb to the late 2010s). Broadly, across the study: The full study comprised some 30 monozygotic twin pairs: nine German pairs (four IBD-concordant, five IBD-discordant) and 19 IBD-discordant Danish pairs. Disease-associated traits were sought mainly through comparisons between IBD patients and their genetically identical healthy co-twins within discordant pairs. Each individual had, on average, about 151 000 unique TCRalpha sequences and 181 000 unique TCRbeta sequences available for analysis. General conclusions and limits of the study: Compared with healthy twins, IBD patients shared fewer clonotypes with other individuals, and the difference was most pronounced in patients with signs of disease activity. Repertoire similarity did not differ between concordant and discordant twins, possibly due to limited statistical power. The analysis was unable to tell apart different T cell subtypes. Background noise and inter-individual variability may have been introduced into the repertoires by the differing immunosuppressive treatments among patients. IBD patients had lower TCRbeta repertoire diversity, measured by the inverse Simpson index, than their healthy co-twins. No single strong signal or clonotype linked to IBD turned up in the results, so the idea that one exists was not supported.

Libraries were made using 5' RACE. Preparation of each TCR library used approximately 3,700 ng of total RNA. For each sample, cDNA was synthesized in eight separate reactions using SMARTScribe reverse transcriptase. Unique molecular identifiers containing a 6-nucleotide sample barcode were introduced through template switching during cDNA synthesis. Amplification of TCRalpha and TCRbeta cDNA involved two nested PCRs of around 15 and 9 cycles, and each PCR was followed by bead purification. Before amplification, cDNA was treated with uracil DNA-glycosylase and purified using the QIAquick PCR purification kit. The second PCR added Illumina TruSeq-compatible adapters along with sample-specific barcodes. Library quality and concentration were assessed using TapeStation and Qubit, and 4.5 to 5.5 ng of each library was pooled. Pooled libraries were sequenced on an Illumina HiSeq2500 single-index Rapid Run with 2 x 100 bp reads and custom sequencing primers. The original pipeline was this. UMI-based consensus assembly with MiGEC version 1.2.6 was used to correct PCR and sequencing errors. MiXCR version 2.1.1 handled V(D)J alignment, clonotype assembly and CDR3 extraction. Normalisation of gene usage, clonotype sharing and MAIT/NKT TCR abundance was achieved by analysing the top 1000, 10 000 and 20 000 clonotypes per sample. Diversity was computed as the inverse Simpson index with the vegan R package after downsampling to 27 000 UMIs. Paired Mann-Whitney U tests on discordant twin pairs were used, with Benjamini-Hochberg multiple-testing correction. TCRdb reprocessed the reads, so every CDR3 protein sequence counts as one entry and DNA is not shown. For this entry, the V and J calls and clone size follow TCRdb and not the study's own pipeline. This sample's table contains some 330,000 distinct CDR3 sequences. Roughly 5.2% of the sample goes to the ten largest clones.

A word on this clonotype: This clone's antigen is unknown.

The CDR3 runs 15 residues from the cysteine to the phenylalanine. This entry has no DNA. According to the germline V gene, CDR1 reads SGHTA and CDR2 reads FQGNSA. From each donor, an approximately 2.4 ml peripheral blood sample was collected into PAXgene tubes and kept at -80 degrees C. Without T cell sorting, total RNA was isolated from whole blood using the PAXgene blood miRNA kit on an automated QIAcube. Peripheral blood from monozygotic twin pairs, either concordant or discordant for inflammatory bowel disease, underwent deep TCRalpha and TCRbeta repertoire profiling that used unique molecular barcoding. Smoking habits were recorded for all twin pairs, and each individual was classified as a current, former or never smoker.

What was sequenced was blood. In this chain, TRBV7-2 is recombined with TRBJ2-3; the TRBD1 assignment by TCRdb is unverifiable without DNA. This receptor was identified in a human donor with ulcerative colitis or Crohn's disease, or a healthy co-twin of an affected twin (not recorded which). For the CDR3, the sequence is CASSSKQGTGDTQYF.